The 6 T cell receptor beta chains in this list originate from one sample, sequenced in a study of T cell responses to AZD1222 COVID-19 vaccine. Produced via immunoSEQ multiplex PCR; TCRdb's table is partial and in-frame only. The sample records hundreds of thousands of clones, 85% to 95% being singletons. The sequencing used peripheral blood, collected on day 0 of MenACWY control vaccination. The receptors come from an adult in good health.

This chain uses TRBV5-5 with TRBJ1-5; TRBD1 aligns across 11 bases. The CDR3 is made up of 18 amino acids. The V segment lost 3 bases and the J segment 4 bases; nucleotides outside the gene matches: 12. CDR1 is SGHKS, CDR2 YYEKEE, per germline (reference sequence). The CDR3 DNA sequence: TGTGCCAGCAGCTCCGGGACAGGGGGATATAGTAGTAATCAGCCCCAGCATTTT. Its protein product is CASSSGTGGYSSNQPQHF.

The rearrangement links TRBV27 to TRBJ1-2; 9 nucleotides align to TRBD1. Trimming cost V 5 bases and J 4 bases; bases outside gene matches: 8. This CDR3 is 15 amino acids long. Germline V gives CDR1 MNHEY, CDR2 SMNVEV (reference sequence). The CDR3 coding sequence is TGTGCCAGCAGTCCTAGGACAGGGGTGAGCTATGGCTACACCTTC. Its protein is CASSPRTGVSYGYTF.

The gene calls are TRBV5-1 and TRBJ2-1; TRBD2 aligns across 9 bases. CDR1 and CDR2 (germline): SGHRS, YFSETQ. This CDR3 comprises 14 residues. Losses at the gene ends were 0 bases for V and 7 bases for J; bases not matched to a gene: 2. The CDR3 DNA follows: TGCGCCAGCAGCTTGGAAGCGGGGGGAAATGAGCAGTTCTTC. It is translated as CASSLEAGGNEQFF.

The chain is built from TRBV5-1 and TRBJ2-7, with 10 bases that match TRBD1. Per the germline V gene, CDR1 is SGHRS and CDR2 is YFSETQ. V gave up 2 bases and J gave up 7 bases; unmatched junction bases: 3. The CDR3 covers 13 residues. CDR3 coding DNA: TGCGCCAGCAGCTTTGGACAGGGGGGAGAGCAGTACTTC. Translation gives CASSFGQGGEQYF.

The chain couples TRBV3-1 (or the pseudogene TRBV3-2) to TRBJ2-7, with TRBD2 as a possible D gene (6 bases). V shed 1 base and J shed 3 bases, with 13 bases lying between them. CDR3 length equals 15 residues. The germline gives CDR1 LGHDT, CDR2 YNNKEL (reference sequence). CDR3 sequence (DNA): TGTGCCAGCAGCCAAGTGGGAGGATCCCTCTACGAGCAGTACTTC. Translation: CASSQVGGSLYEQYF.

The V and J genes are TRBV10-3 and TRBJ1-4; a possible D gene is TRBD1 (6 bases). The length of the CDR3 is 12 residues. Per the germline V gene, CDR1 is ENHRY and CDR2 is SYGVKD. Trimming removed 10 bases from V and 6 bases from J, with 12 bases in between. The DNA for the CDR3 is TGTGCCACCGGGACACCGGATGAAAAACTGTTTTTT. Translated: CATGTPDEKLFF.